The 8 T cell receptor beta chains below come from one sample, sequenced in a study of metastatic and nonmetastatic thyroid tumors. All patients were treatment-naive before thyroid surgery. With MiXCR, TCRdb reprocessed the PCR reads. The table includes 40,000 or so clones, approximately 19% detected once. Sequencing was carried out using blood. Receptor source: a female donor with papillary thyroid cancer or a benign thyroid nodule (not recorded which). Some clones in this sample may be carry-over from other donors' samples.

In regard to this clone: A clone one base away is much larger, so this may be a read error. Other DNA sequences in this sample translate to the same CDR3. CDR3 DNA sequence: TGTGCCAGCAGCCAACAGGGGGCATCTAACTATGGCTACACCTTC. This sequence encodes CASSQQGASNYGYTF. V gene TRBV3-1 combines with J gene TRBJ1-2, with 8 bases identical to TRBD1. CDR1 LGHDT and CDR2 YNNKEL come from the germline V gene (reference sequence). This CDR3 has 15 residues. J gave up 0 bases and V 2 bases, and 2 bases lay outside the gene matches.

The rearrangement links TRBV7-9 to TRBJ2-7, with 7 bases aligning to TRBD1. The J segment lost 6 bases and the V segment lost 5 bases, leaving 13 bases of the junction unmatched. CDR1 is SEHNR, CDR2 FQNEAQ, per germline (reference sequence). The CDR3 loop spans 15 amino acids. The DNA of the CDR3 is TGTGCCAGCAGCGAACCGACAGGGAGAGTCTCCGAGCAGTACTTC. Amino acids: CASSEPTGRVSEQYF.

This clone has a count of ten or more. This chain joins TRBV18 and TRBJ2-5; TRBD1 agrees at 8 bases. The CDR3 is 14 amino acids. CDR1 and CDR2 from the germline V gene are KGHSH and LQKENI. The V and J ends lost 3 bases and 2 bases, in that order; junction bases with no gene match: 2. This chain's CDR3 is CASSPDRVQETQYF. As DNA, the CDR3 is TGTGCCAGCTCACCGGACAGGGTACAAGAGACCCAGTACTTC.

Concerning this clone itself: Germline and junction disagree at one end, which may indicate a read error. V usage is TRBV14 and J usage is TRBJ1-2; 8 bases agree with TRBD1. CDR3 size: 15 residues. Per the germline V gene, CDR1 is SGHDN and CDR2 is FVKESK. The CDR3, as DNA: TGTGCCAGCAGCGAAGAAGAGACAGGGGTCAATGGCTACACCTTC. Translated, it gives CASSEEETGVNGYTF.

This clone has a count of ten or more. V usage is TRBV7-2 and J usage is TRBJ1-2, with D unresolved. V was cut by 3 bases and J by 0 bases, with 11 bases left in between. Germline values: CDR1 SGHTA, CDR2 FQGNSA. The CDR3 runs to 15 residues. The CDR3 sequence is CASSFGTVANYGYTF. The CDR3 region has the DNA TGTGCCAGCAGCTTTGGAACAGTCGCTAACTATGGCTACACCTTC.

In its sample, this clone was seen many times. V usage is TRBV20-1 and J usage is TRBJ2-7, with D perhaps matching TRBD2 (6 bases). Trimming removed 4 bases from V and 5 bases from J, with 18 bases in between. The CDR3 covers 14 residues. Germline V gene lookup returns CDR1 DFQATT and CDR2 SNEGSKA (reference sequence). The CDR3: CSAKGGTGGDEQYF. CDR3 DNA: TGCAGTGCTAAAGGTGGGACTGGTGGGGACGAGCAGTACTTC.

This clone showed up many times. V usage is TRBV3-1 and J usage is TRBJ2-7, with 12 bases aligning to TRBD2. CDR3 size: 14 residues. Germline lookup yields CDR1 LGHDT and CDR2 YNNKEL (reference sequence). The J segment lost 3 bases and the V segment lost 4 bases, leaving 1 base of the junction unmatched. The CDR3, as DNA: TGTGCCAGCAGCCTGACTAGCGGGAGCTACGAGCAGTACTTC. This encodes CASSLTSGSYEQYF.

This clone was seen only a few times. At one of its ends the junction is not consistent with the germline gene, which may arise from a read error. The chain links TRBV28 to TRBJ1-3; D is possibly TRBD1 (6 bases). Germline assignment: CDR1 MDHEN and CDR2 SYDVKM. There are 15 residues in the CDR3. CDR3 DNA sequence: TGTGTCAGCAGACCGACGGGACACTCTGGAAACACCATATATTTT. Its translation is CVSRPTGHSGNTIYF.